The T cell receptor (beta chain) described here comes from a study of cytomegalovirus exposure and HLA in healthy donors. General observations from the study: HLA alleles showed associations with 15,000 to 20,000 TCR beta sequences in a later analysis, at a 0.05 false discovery rate.

A remark on this clone: What it binds is not known.

PCR was performed using 60 Vbeta and 13 Jbeta primers. Repertoires were generated with immunoSEQ multiplex PCR, while TCRdb's copy carries only in-frame clones and drops some. The sample table includes 50,000 to 80,000 clones. This TCR was sampled from a woman between 18 and 29 years old in good health and CMV-seronegative. The sample consisted of PBMCs.

The DNA for the CDR3 is TGTGCCAGCAGTGAAGCGGAGGGGCTAGCCAAAAACATTCAGTACTTC. Its translation is CASSEAEGLAKNIQYF. The V call is TRBV2, the J call TRBJ2-4; TRBD2 is a possible D gene (6 bases). The germline V gene has CDR1 SNHLY and CDR2 FYNNEI. The CDR3 extends over 16 amino acids. The ends were cut back, 0 bases at V and 0 bases at J, with 9 bases in the middle. Variable domain in full (rest from reference TRBV2 and TRBJ2-4): EPEVTQTPSHQVTQMGQEVILRCVPISNHLYFYWYRQILGQKVEFLVSFYNNEISEKSEIFDDQFSVERPDGSNFTLKIRSTKLEDSAMYFCASSEAEGLAKNIQYFGAGTRLSVL.